What follows are 14 T cell receptor beta chains derived from one specimen sequenced in a study of blood T cell repertoires in COVID-19. Sequencing used immunoSEQ multiplex PCR; TCRdb keeps in-frame clones, though not all of them. The sample shows approximately 140,000 clones, 85% to 90% of them seen only once. The sequenced sample consisted of peripheral blood. The receptors stem from a man older than 75 with acute or convalescent COVID-19.

The V gene is TRBV19, the J gene TRBJ2-2, with D possibly matching TRBD1 (5 bases). V was pared by 7 bases and J by 6 bases, with 18 bases between. Per germline, CDR1 LNHDA and CDR2 SQIVND (reference sequence). The CDR3 is 15 residues long. CDR3 region: CASTGTGGLPGELFF. Written as DNA, the CDR3 is TGTGCCAGTACTGGCACAGGTGGTTTACCCGGGGAGCTGTTTTTT.

The genes are TRBV11-3 and TRBJ2-1; 8 positions match TRBD2. Germline V lookup: CDR1 SGHNT, CDR2 YENEEA. This CDR3 is 15 amino acids long. V lost 6 bases to trimming and J lost 4 bases; unmatched junction nucleotides: 8. The CDR3 sequence is CASSSGLAPYNEQFF. CDR3 bases: TGTGCCAGCAGTTCCGGACTAGCCCCTTACAATGAGCAGTTCTTC.

This clone was detected only once. The V call is TRBV5-1, the J call TRBJ2-7; D might be TRBD2 (5 bases). Germline CDR1 and CDR2: SGHRS and YFSETQ. Trimming left V 4 bases short and J 6 bases short, with 17 bases between. The CDR3 length is 14 residues. Here the CDR3 reads CASSLGGGAGEQYF. The CDR3 nucleotides read TGCGCCAGCAGCCTTGGTGGTGGTGCGGGCGAGCAGTACTTC.

The chain uses TRBV7-9 and TRBJ2-4; the match to TRBD1 covers 8 bases. This CDR3 spans 15 amino acids. The germline gives CDR1 SEHNR, CDR2 FQNEAQ (reference sequence). The junction had 5 bases not matched to a gene; V was cut back by 1 base and J by 6 bases. The CDR3 loop is CASSLDDRGVNIQYF. The CDR3 bases are TGTGCCAGCAGCTTAGATGACAGGGGAGTAAACATTCAGTACTTC.

This clone occurred a few times. The chain is built from TRBV18 and TRBJ1-5, with D perhaps matching TRBD1 (6 bases). V was pared by 6 bases and J by 6 bases, with 12 bases between. Germline V CDR1 and CDR2: KGHSH, LQKENI. The CDR3 loop spans 13 amino acids. CDR3 in amino acids: CASSQQGSQPQHF. CDR3 nucleotides: TGTGCCAGCTCGCAACAGGGCTCTCAGCCCCAGCATTTT.

In this sample, this clone turned up a few times. This sequence joins TRBV3-1 (or the pseudogene TRBV3-2) and TRBJ1-1; 8 bases match TRBD1. Germline-derived CDR1 and CDR2 are LGHDT and YNNKEL (reference sequence). With 5 bases clipped from V and 5 bases from J, the junction kept 4 bases outside the gene matches. The CDR3 covers 13 residues. The CDR3 bases are TGTGCCAGCAGCTCCCAGGGGGCGACTGAAGCTTTCTTT. Translating it yields CASSSQGATEAFF.

The chain employs TRBV5-1 and TRBJ2-2, with 10 positions matching TRBD2. The CDR3 covers 16 residues. Germline loops: CDR1 SGHRS, CDR2 YFSETQ. The V and J ends lost 0 bases and 4 bases, in that order; junction bases with no gene match: 3. The CDR3 region is CASSLERGGFTGELFF. CDR3 bases: TGCGCCAGCAGCTTGGAGCGGGGGGGTTTCACCGGGGAGCTGTTTTTT. The complete variable domain, with remaining parts taken from reference TRBV5-1 and TRBJ2-2, reads KAGVTQTPRYLIKTRGQQVTLSCSPISGHRSVSWYQQTPGQGLQFLFEYFSETQRNKGNFPGRFSGRQFSNSRSEMNVSTLELGDSALYLCASSLERGGFTGELFFGEGSRLTVL.

As for this clone: The same CDR3 also results from other DNA sequences found in this sample. The chain is built from TRBV12-3 or TRBV12-4 and TRBJ2-3, with D hard to call. Trimming removed 5 bases from V and 3 bases from J, with 6 bases in between. The CDR3 runs to 12 residues. The CDR3 bases are TGTGCCAGCAGTCTCTCGACAGATACGCAGTATTTT. Translated, it gives CASSLSTDTQYF.

This clone was observed a handful of times. The rearrangement uses TRBV19 and TRBJ1-5; tentative D call: TRBD1 (5 bases). The CDR3 sequence is 13 residues long. Germline V gene sequence: CDR1 LNHDA, CDR2 SQIVND (reference sequence). The V and J ends lost 5 bases and 6 bases respectively, with 11 bases between them. CDR3 bases: TGTGCCAGTAGTCCAGAGACAGTTCAGCCCCAGCATTTT. It translates to CASSPETVQPQHF.

This clone occurred once. The rearrangement uses TRBV5-5 and TRBJ1-2, with 11 bases fitting TRBD1. The CDR3 has 16 amino acids. The germline V gene has CDR1 SGHKS and CDR2 YYEKEE (reference sequence). V gave up 2 bases and J gave up 5 bases; unmatched junction bases: 8. The CDR3 nucleotides read TGTGCCAGCAGCTTCCCAGGGACAGGGGGGCAATATGGCTACACCTTC. Residues: CASSFPGTGGQYGYTF.

J is TRBJ1-6 and V is TRBV5-1; 11 bases match TRBD1. Trimming at V came to 0 bases and at J to 9 bases, leaving 2 bases not matched to a gene. This CDR3 is built from 15 residues. Germline lookup yields CDR1 SGHRS and CDR2 YFSETQ. Here the CDR3 reads CASSLAGTGGSPLHF. CDR3 DNA sequence: TGCGCCAGCAGCTTGGCCGGGACAGGGGGTTCACCCCTCCACTTT.

V gene TRBV29-1 combines with J gene TRBJ1-4; a weak D match, TRBD1 (6 bases). Trimming took off 4 bases at V and 8 bases at J, with 11 bases between the two ends. The CDR3 has 12 amino acids. The germline V gene encodes CDR1 SQVTM and CDR2 ANQGSEA. CDR3 in amino acids: CSVGRGEEKLFF. The CDR3, as DNA: TGCAGCGTTGGCAGGGGAGAGGAAAAACTGTTTTTT. Based on the CDR3 plus reference TRBV29-1 and TRBJ1-4, the full variable domain is SAVISQKPSRDICQRGTSLTIQCQVDSQVTMMFWYRQQPGQSLTLIATANQGSEATYESGFVIDKFPISRPNLTFSTLTVSNMSPEDSSIYLCSVGRGEEKLFFGSGTQLSVL.

The rearrangement links TRBV9 to TRBJ1-4; 7 positions match TRBD1. Germline-derived CDR1 and CDR2 are SGDLS and YYNGEE. The CDR3 is 15 residues long. V lost 2 bases to trimming and J lost 7 bases; unmatched junction nucleotides: 8. The DNA for the CDR3 is TGTGCCAGCAGCGTCCGGACAGGAACCGGTGAAAAACTGTTTTTT. Protein product: CASSVRTGTGEKLFF.

CDR3 sequence reads: CASSEGQGLTTDTQYF. In DNA, the CDR3 is TGTGCCAGCAGTGAAGGCCAAGGACTAACCACAGATACGCAGTATTTT. The V gene is TRBV6-1, the J gene TRBJ2-3; TRBD2 might be the D (6 bases). The CDR3 length is 16 residues. Germline-derived CDR1 and CDR2 are MNHNS and SASEGT. V was shortened by 1 base and J by 2 bases, with 13 bases between the two germline ends.